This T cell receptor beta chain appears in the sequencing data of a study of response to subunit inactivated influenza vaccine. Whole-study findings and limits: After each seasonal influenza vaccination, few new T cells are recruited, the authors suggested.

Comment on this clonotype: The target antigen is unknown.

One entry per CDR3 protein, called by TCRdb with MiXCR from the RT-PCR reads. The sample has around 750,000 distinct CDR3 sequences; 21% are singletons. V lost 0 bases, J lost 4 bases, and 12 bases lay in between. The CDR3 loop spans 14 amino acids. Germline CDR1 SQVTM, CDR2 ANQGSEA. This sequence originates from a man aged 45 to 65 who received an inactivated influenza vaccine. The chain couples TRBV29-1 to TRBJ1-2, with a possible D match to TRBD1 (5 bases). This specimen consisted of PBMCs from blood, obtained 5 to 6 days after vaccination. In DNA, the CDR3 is TGCAGCGTTGAAGATAGGCGGGGGAGCTATGGCTACACCTTC. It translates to CSVEDRRGSYGYTF. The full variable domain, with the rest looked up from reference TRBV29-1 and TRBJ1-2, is SAVISQKPSRDICQRGTSLTIQCQVDSQVTMMFWYRQQPGQSLTLIATANQGSEATYESGFVIDKFPISRPNLTFSTLTVSNMSPEDSSIYLCSVEDRRGSYGYTFGSGTRLTVV.